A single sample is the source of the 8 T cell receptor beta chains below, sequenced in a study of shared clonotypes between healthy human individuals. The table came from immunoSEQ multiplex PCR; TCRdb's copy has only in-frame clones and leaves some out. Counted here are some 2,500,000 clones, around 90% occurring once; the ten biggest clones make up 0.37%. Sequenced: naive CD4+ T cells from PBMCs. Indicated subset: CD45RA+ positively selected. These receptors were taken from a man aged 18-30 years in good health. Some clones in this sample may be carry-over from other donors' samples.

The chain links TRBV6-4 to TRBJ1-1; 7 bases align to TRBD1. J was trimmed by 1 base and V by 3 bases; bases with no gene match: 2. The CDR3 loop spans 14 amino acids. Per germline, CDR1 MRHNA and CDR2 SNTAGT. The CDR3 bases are TGTGCCAGCAGTGAAGGGACAGCGAACACTGAAGCTTTCTTT. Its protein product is CASSEGTANTEAFF.

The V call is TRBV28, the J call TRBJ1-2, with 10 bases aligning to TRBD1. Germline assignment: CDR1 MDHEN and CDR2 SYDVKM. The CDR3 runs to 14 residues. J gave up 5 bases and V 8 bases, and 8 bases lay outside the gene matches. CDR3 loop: CASRQGASRYGYTF. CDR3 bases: TGTGCCAGCCGACAGGGGGCCTCGAGGTATGGCTACACCTTC.

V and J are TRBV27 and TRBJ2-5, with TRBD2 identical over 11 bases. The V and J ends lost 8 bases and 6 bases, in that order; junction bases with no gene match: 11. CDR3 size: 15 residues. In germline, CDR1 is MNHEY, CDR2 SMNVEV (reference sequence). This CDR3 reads CASAGSSGRVQTQYF. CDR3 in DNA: TGTGCCAGCGCGGGTAGTAGCGGGAGGGTACAGACCCAGTACTTC.

DNA for the CDR3: TGTGCCAGCTCTCGGGACAGGGGGCATGAAAAACTGTTTTTT. Translating it yields CASSRDRGHEKLFF. The chain links TRBV18 to TRBJ1-4; 12 bases line up with TRBD1. Germline CDR1 and CDR2: KGHSH and LQKENI. This CDR3 contains 14 residues. Trimming removed 6 bases from V and 6 bases from J; junction bases left unmatched: 2.

The CDR3 loop reads CASSLGTGRLTDTQYF. The CDR3 DNA is TGCGCCAGCAGCTTGGGGACTGGACGGCTCACAGATACGCAGTATTTT. The chain combines TRBV5-1 with TRBJ2-3; D may be TRBD2 (5 bases). Trimming removed 0 bases at V and 2 bases at J, with 13 bases between. The CDR3 has 16 amino acids. Germline CDR1 reads SGHRS; CDR2 reads YFSETQ.

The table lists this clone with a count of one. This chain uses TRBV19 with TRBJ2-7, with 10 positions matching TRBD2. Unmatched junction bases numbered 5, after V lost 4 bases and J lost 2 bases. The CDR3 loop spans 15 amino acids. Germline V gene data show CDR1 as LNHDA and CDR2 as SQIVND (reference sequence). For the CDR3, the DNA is TGTGCCAGTAGTAACCTAGCGGGAGTGACCTACGAGCAGTACTTC. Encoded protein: CASSNLAGVTYEQYF.

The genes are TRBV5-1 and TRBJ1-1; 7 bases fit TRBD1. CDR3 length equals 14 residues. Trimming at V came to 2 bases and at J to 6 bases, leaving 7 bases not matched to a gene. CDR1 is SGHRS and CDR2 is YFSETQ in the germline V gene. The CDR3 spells CASSFDRAGAEAFF. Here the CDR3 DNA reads TGCGCCAGCAGCTTTGACAGGGCGGGCGCTGAAGCTTTCTTT.

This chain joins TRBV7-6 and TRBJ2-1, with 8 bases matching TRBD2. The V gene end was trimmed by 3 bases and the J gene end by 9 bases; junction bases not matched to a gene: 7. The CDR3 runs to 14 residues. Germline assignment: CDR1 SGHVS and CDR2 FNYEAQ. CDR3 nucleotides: TGTGCCAGCAGCTTCAGCGGGAGTATGTCTGAGCAGTTCTTC. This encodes CASSFSGSMSEQFF.